The entry below gives a single T cell receptor (beta chain) sequence along with its context. This CDR3 is also generated by other DNA sequences in the sample. The sample is drawn from a study of beta chain features in type 1 diabetes. What was sequenced were expressed TCRB transcripts, since all of the isolated RNA had been reverse transcribed. The table came from immunoSEQ multiplex PCR; TCRdb's copy has only in-frame clones and leaves some out. Among hundreds of thousands of clones listed, 30% were seen once. The CDR3 has 15 amino acids. V dropped 1 base and J dropped 2; count of bases not matched to a gene: 3. Germline-derived CDR1 and CDR2 are LNHNV and YYDKDF (reference sequence). All sorted populations exceeded 95% purity.

The TCR comes from a man aged 18 to 35 in good health. This sequence joins TRBV15 and TRBJ2-7; TRBD1 matches at 9 bases. The sequencing sample was made of naive CD4+ T cells from blood. The CDR3 coding sequence is TGTGCCACCAGCAGAGGGACAGGGGATCCCTACGAGCAGTACTTC. It yields the protein CATSRGTGDPYEQYF.